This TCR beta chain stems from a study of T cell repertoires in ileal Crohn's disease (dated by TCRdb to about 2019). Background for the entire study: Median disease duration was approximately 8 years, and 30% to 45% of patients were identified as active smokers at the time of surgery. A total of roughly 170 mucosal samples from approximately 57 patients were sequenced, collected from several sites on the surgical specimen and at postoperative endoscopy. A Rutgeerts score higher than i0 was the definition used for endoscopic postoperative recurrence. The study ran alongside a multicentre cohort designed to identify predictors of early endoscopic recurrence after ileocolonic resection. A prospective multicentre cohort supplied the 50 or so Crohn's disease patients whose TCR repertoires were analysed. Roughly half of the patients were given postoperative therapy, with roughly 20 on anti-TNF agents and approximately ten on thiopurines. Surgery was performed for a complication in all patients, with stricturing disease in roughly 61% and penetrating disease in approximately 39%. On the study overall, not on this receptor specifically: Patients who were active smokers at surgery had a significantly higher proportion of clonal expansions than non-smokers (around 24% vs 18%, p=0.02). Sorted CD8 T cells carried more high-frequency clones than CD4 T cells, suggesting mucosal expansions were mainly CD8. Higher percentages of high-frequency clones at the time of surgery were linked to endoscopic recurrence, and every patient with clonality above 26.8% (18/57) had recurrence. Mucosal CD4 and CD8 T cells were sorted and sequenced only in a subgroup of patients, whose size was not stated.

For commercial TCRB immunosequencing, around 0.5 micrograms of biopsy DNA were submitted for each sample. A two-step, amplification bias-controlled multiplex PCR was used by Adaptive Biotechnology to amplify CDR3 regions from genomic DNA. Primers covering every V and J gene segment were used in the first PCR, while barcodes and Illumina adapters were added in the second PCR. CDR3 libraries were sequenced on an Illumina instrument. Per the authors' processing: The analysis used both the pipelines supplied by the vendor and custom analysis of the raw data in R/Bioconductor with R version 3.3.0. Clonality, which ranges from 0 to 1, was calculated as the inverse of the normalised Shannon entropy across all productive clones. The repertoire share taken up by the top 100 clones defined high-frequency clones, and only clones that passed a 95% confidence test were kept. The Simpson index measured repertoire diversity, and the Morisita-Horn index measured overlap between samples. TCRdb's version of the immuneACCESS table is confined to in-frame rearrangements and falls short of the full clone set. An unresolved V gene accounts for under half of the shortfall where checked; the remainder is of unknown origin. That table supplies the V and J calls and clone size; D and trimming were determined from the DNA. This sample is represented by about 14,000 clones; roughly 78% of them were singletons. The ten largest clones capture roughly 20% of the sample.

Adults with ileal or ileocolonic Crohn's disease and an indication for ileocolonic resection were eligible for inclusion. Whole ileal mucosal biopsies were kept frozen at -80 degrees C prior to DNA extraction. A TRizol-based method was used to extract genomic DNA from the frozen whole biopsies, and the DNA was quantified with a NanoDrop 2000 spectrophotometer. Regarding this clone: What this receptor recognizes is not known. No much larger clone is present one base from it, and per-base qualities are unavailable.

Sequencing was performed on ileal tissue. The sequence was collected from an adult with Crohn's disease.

The DNA is as follows: TGTGCCAGCAGTTGGCGGGGACAGGCGAATTCACCCCTCCACTTT. It specifies CASSWRGQANSPLHF. The chain is made from TRBV9 and TRBJ1-6; TRBD1 agrees with 8 junctional bases. Counted from cysteine to phenylalanine, this CDR3 has 15 amino acids. Solely the CDR3 DNA is kept, with 45 bases framed from the first base. After removal of 5 bases from V and 7 bases from J, the junction retains 8 bases not matched to a gene. Based on the germline V gene, the CDR1 and CDR2 sequences are SGDLS and YYNGEE.